This TCR beta chain derives from a study of shared clonotypes between healthy human individuals. Study-wide context: CD4 naive and CD4 memory each took three plates per donor, while CD8 naive took two and CD8 memory one.

Unmatched junction bases numbered 6, after V lost 1 base and J lost 5 bases. The CDR3 runs to 15 residues. Germline CDR1 and CDR2: SGHRS and YFSETQ. Clones were read by immunoSEQ multiplex PCR, and TCRdb kept only the in-frame ones, dropping some. This sample has about 2 million clones, with about 95% found just once. Positive CCR7 selection of CD45RO-negative cells yielded the naive CD8 cells, and terminally differentiated effector memory CD45RA+ cells were excluded. This clonotype was obtained from a man aged 18-30 years in good health. The sample was naive CD8+ T cells sorted from blood. The V gene is TRBV5-1, the J gene TRBJ2-1, with 7 bases identical to TRBD2. For the CDR3, the DNA is TGCGCCAGCAGCTTGTGGGTAGCGGGTGACAATGAGCAGTTCTTC. Protein: CASSLWVAGDNEQFF.